Here is one T cell receptor beta chain with its context. The CDR3 has 17 residues. Trimming pared 1 base from V and 0 bases from J, leaving 13 bases between. This sample is drawn from a study of T-cell reconstitution after alpha-beta-depleted transplantation in children. Library preparation (for TCRbeta) was performed with unique molecular identifiers. One entry per CDR3 protein, called by TCRdb with MiXCR from the PCR reads. The sample includes about 420,000 distinct CDR3 sequences, about a tenth of them seen just once. The V and J genes are TRBV12-3 or TRBV12-4 and TRBJ2-1; possible D gene TRBD1, 6 bases. The specimen was PBMCs from the stem cell graft donor, collected from the stem cell graft. This TCR was recovered from a human donor who donated a stem cell graft to a child with acute myeloid leukemia. The CDR3 loop reads CASSLVGARGSYNEQFF. DNA of the CDR3: TGTGCCAGCAGTTTAGTGGGGGCTAGGGGCTCCTACAATGAGCAGTTCTTC.